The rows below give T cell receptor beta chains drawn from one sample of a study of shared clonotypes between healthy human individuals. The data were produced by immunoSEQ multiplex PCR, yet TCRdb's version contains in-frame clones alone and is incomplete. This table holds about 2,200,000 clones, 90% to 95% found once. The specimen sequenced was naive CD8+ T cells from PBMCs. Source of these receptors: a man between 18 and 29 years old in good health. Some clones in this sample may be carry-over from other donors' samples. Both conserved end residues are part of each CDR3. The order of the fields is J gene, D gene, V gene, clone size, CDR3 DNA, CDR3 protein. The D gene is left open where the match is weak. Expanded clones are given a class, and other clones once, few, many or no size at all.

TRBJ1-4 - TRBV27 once TGTGCCAGCAGTTTAAGAGGGGGGGGTGAAAAACTGTTTTTT CASSLRGGGEKLFF
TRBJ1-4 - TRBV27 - TGTGCCAGCAGTGTAGTCCGGGTTATGGGTAGGGAAAAACTGTTTTTT CASSVVRVMGREKLFF
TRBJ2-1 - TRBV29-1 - TGCAGCGTTGAAGATCGGGGAGGCCGGACGAATGAGCAGTTCTTC CSVEDRGGRTNEQFF
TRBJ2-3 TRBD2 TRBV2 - TGTGCCAGCAGTGAAAGGCAGGGAGGGACAGATACGCAGTATTTT CASSERQGGTDTQYF
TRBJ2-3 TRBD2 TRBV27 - TGTGCCAGCAGCCTTATTAAGGTTAGCGGGAGCACAGATACGCAGTATTTT CASSLIKVSGSTDTQYF
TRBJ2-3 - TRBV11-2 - TGTGCCAGCAGCTTGGAGAGGACTGGAGTCACAGATACGCAGTATTTT CASSLERTGVTDTQYF
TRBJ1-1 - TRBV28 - TGTGCCAGCAGTTTAACCCAGGGAGGAGGTACTGAAGCTTTCTTT CASSLTQGGGTEAFF
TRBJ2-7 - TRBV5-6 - TGTGCCAGCAGCTTGACTAGAGACTCCTACGAGCAGTACTTC CASSLTRDSYEQYF
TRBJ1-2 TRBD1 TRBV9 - TGTGCCAGCAGCGTGGGGACAGGTGATGGCTACACCTTC CASSVGTGDGYTF
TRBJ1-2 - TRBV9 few TGTGCCAGCAGCGCGGGGACGCGGGGCTACACCTTC CASSAGTRGYTF
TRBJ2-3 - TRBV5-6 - TGTGCCAGCAGCACCACTTCGAGAAGCACAGATACGCAGTATTTT CASSTTSRSTDTQYF
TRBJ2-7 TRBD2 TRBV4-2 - TGTGCCAGCAGCCCGAGGACTAGCGCGACCTACGAGCAGTACTTC CASSPRTSATYEQYF
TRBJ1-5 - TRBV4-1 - TGCGCCAGCAGCCAAGATGAGGGGCGCAGCAATCAGCCCCAGCATTTT CASSQDEGRSNQPQHF
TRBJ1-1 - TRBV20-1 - TGCAGTGCTAGGGTGGGGGCTGAAGCTTTCTTT CSARVGAEAFF
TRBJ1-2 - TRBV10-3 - TGTGCCATCAGTGATCCAGGGGCCGCAAACTATGGCTACACCTTC CAISDPGAANYGYTF
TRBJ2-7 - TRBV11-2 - TGTGCCAGCAGCTTAGACAGCGAGGACGAGCAGTACTTC CASSLDSEDEQYF
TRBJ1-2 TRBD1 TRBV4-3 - TGCGCCAGCAGCCAAGATCCAGACAGGGCCTATGGCTACACCTTC CASSQDPDRAYGYTF
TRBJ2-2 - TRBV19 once TGTGCCAGTAGTTGGGACTTAGACACCGGGGAGCTGTTTTTT CASSWDLDTGELFF
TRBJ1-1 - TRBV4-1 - TGCGCCAGCAGCCAAGGTACCAGGGACACTGAAGCTTTCTTT CASSQGTRDTEAFF
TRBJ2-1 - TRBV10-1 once TGCGCCAGCAGTCTGGGGACCCAGGAACTCAATGAGCAGTTCTTC CASSLGTQELNEQFF
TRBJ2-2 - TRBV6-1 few TGTGCCAGCAGACCACTAGAGGGAGACACCGGGGAGCTGTTTTTT CASRPLEGDTGELFF
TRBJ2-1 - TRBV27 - TGTGCCACCATGGACTGGGGACGTGGGGAGCAGTTCTTC CATMDWGRGEQFF
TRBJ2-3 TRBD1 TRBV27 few TGTGCCAGCAGTATCCTGACAGGGGCCACAGATACGCAGTATTTT CASSILTGATDTQYF
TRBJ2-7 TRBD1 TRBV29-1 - TGCAGCGTATTGGACAGGGGTAACGGCGAGCAGTACTTC CSVLDRGNGEQYF
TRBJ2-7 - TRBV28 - TGTGCCAGCAGTACTCCTTTTCTTACGGGGGGCGACGAGCAGTACTTC CASSTPFLTGGDEQYF